The 31 T cell receptor beta chains below all came from one sample that was sequenced in a study of CD8+ T cells in alopecia areata. Treatment here: oral pan-JAK inhibitor, 5-10 mg twice daily. cDNA prepared by RNA extraction and subsequent reverse transcription served as the template for sequencing. Assay used: immunoSEQ multiplex PCR; TCRdb lists only in-frame clones, some missing. The data hold roughly 190,000 clones, with approximately 56% observed a single time. Here the sequenced sample was CD4+ T cells sorted from blood, taken at week 4, from a patient treated with tofacitinib. The receptors here all came from a human donor with alopecia areata.

CDR3 sequence reads: CASSLLSGSTEAFF. DNA for the CDR3: TGTGCCAGCAGCTTATTGAGTGGGAGCACTGAAGCTTTCTTT. The chain uses TRBV7-3 and TRBJ1-1, with D uncertain. CDR3 size: 14 residues. The V gene lost 2 bases and the J gene lost 4 bases, with 11 bases spanning the gap. CDR1 SGHTA and CDR2 FQGTGA come from the germline V gene.

The chain is built from TRBV29-1 and TRBJ2-7; D gene uncertain. The germline V gene encodes CDR1 SQVTM and CDR2 ANQGSEA. V was pared by 3 bases and J by 0 bases, with 12 bases between. CDR3 length equals 14 residues. This chain's CDR3 is CSVDRAGSSYEQYF. The DNA for the CDR3 is TGCAGCGTTGATAGGGCAGGCTCCTCCTACGAGCAGTACTTC.

The rearrangement joins TRBV4-1 to TRBJ2-2; D call uncertain. V was shortened by 4 bases and J by 6 bases, with 15 bases between the two germline ends. Germline CDR1 and CDR2: MGHRA and YSYEKL. The CDR3 runs to 15 residues. The CDR3 sequence is CASSPPSPLAGELFF. The DNA for the CDR3 is TGCGCCAGCAGCCCCCCATCGCCGCTCGCCGGGGAGCTGTTTTTT.

This rearrangement joins TRBV12-5 to TRBJ2-2; D possibly corresponds to TRBD2 (6 bases). Trimming took off 5 bases at V and 6 bases at J, with 16 bases between the two ends. Germline CDR1 reads LGHNT; CDR2 reads FRNRAP. The CDR3 loop spans 15 amino acids. In DNA, the CDR3 is TGTGCTAGTGGTAATAGACTAGTTAGGCCCGGGGAGCTGTTTTTT. This sequence encodes CASGNRLVRPGELFF.

The rearrangement joins TRBV23-1 to TRBJ2-4; D gene uncertain. TRBV23-1 is classed as an ORF, of uncertain function. CDR3 size: 16 residues. V was trimmed by 3 bases and J by 0 bases, leaving 12 bases between them. CDR3 nucleotides: TGCGCCAGCAGTCACCCCGGGCGGTTAGCCAAAAACATTCAGTACTTC. Protein: CASSHPGRLAKNIQYF.

CDR3: CASSPPRDRGTYEQYF. In nucleotides, the CDR3 is TGTGCCAGCTCACCACCAAGGGACAGGGGAACCTACGAGCAGTACTTC. The rearrangement joins TRBV18 to TRBJ2-7; 10 bases fit TRBD1. The junction had 4 bases not matched to a gene; V was cut back by 0 bases and J by 2 bases. Per the germline V gene, CDR1 is KGHSH and CDR2 is LQKENI. CDR3 length: 16 amino acids.

The chain has TRBV2 and TRBJ1-2; D is perhaps TRBD1 (5 bases). This CDR3 region has 16 residues. Germline V gene data show CDR1 as SNHLY and CDR2 as FYNNEI. Trimming removed 2 bases at V and 8 bases at J, with 21 bases between. CDR3 nucleotides: TGTGCCAGCAGTGAACCCCAGTTCGGGGGGGAGGAAGGCTACACCTTC. This sequence encodes CASSEPQFGGEEGYTF.

This clone was detected only a few times. V is TRBV29-1 and J is TRBJ2-3; 10 positions match TRBD2. Looked up from germline, CDR1 is SQVTM and CDR2 is ANQGSEA. The CDR3 loop spans 14 amino acids. Trimming at V came to 3 bases and at J to 2 bases, leaving 2 bases not matched to a gene. CDR3 amino acids: CSVDTSGTTDTQYF. The DNA for the CDR3 is TGCAGCGTTGACACTAGCGGGACCACAGATACGCAGTATTTT.

The CDR3 loop reads CASSPRDRGTDTQYF. The DNA for the CDR3 is TGTGCCAGCAGTCCTCGGGACAGGGGCACAGATACGCAGTATTTT. The V and J genes are TRBV27 and TRBJ2-3, with TRBD1 matching 9 bases. V lost 5 bases and J lost 1; bases outside the gene matches: 4. The CDR3 totals 15 residues. Germline V gene sequence: CDR1 MNHEY, CDR2 SMNVEV (reference sequence).

This chain links TRBV6-5 with TRBJ2-5; TRBD2 matches 9 bases. The CDR3 has 15 residues. CDR1 is MNHEY, CDR2 SVGAGI, per germline. Trimming took 2 bases from V and 5 from J; bases not matched to a gene: 6. The CDR3, as DNA: TGTGCCAGCAGTTACGGCGGGAGGGATGCGGAGACCCAGTACTTC. Its protein is CASSYGGRDAETQYF.

This sequence joins TRBV7-2 and TRBJ2-1, with D possibly TRBD1 on 5 matching bases. V was cut by 3 bases and J by 4 bases, with 10 bases left in between. Germline-derived CDR1 and CDR2 are SGHTA and FQGNSA. This CDR3 contains 14 residues. CDR3 loop: CASSFQGLYNEQFF. The DNA for the CDR3 is TGTGCCAGCAGCTTCCAGGGCTTGTACAATGAGCAGTTCTTC.

The V gene is TRBV4-3, the J gene TRBJ1-1; tentatively, D is TRBD1 (5 bases). CDR3 length equals 15 residues. Germline V gene sequence: CDR1 LGHNA, CDR2 YSLEER. Trimming pared 0 bases from V and 1 base from J, leaving 9 bases between. The CDR3 sequence is CASSQERGRNTEAFF. For the CDR3, the DNA is TGCGCCAGCAGCCAAGAGCGGGGGAGGAACACTGAAGCTTTCTTT.

This clone was observed a handful of times. The genes are TRBV29-1 and TRBJ2-3, with TRBD2 identical over 8 bases. V lost 8 bases to trimming and J lost 2 bases; unmatched junction nucleotides: 6. Germline V gives CDR1 SQVTM, CDR2 ANQGSEA. There are 13 residues in the CDR3. CDR3 protein: CSSGRAVTDTQYF. CDR3 DNA: TGCAGCTCCGGGAGGGCGGTCACAGATACGCAGTATTTT.

The chain joins TRBV6-5 to TRBJ2-7; a possible D gene is TRBD1 (6 bases). The CDR3 is 13 amino acids. Germline assignment: CDR1 MNHEY and CDR2 SVGAGI. Trimming stripped 5 bases from V and 2 bases from J, with 10 bases between. CDR3 nucleotides: TGTGCCAGCAGTCAGGACAGCCCCTACGAGCAGTACTTC. This gives the protein CASSQDSPYEQYF.

This clone was observed a few times. The V gene is TRBV4-1, the J gene TRBJ1-2, with no clear D. The CDR3 length is 13 residues. Germline values: CDR1 MGHRA, CDR2 YSYEKL. V was trimmed by 4 bases and J by 0 bases, leaving 6 bases between them. CDR3 sequence reads: CASSLDSNYGYTF. The DNA of the CDR3 is TGCGCCAGCAGCCTAGATTCTAACTATGGCTACACCTTC.

J is TRBJ2-5 and V is TRBV25-1, with D unclear. Germline lookup yields CDR1 MGHDK and CDR2 SYGVNS. This CDR3 has 16 residues. Trimming removed 3 bases from V and 2 bases from J, with 16 bases in between. CDR3 in amino acids: CASSDKNPGTQETQYF. For the CDR3, the DNA is TGTGCCAGCAGTGATAAGAATCCAGGAACACAAGAGACCCAGTACTTC.

V and J are TRBV29-1 and TRBJ2-3, with D possibly TRBD1 on 6 matching bases. The CDR3 covers 12 residues. The V end was cut by 6 bases, the J end by 2 bases, with 9 bases between. Per germline, CDR1 SQVTM and CDR2 ANQGSEA. The CDR3 protein is CSVGGDTDTQYF. The CDR3 coding sequence is TGCAGCGTAGGGGGTGACACAGATACGCAGTATTTT.

The chain combines TRBV27 with TRBJ2-5; the D gene is possibly TRBD2 (6 bases). The CDR3 covers 19 residues. V shed 10 bases and J shed 5 bases, with 35 bases lying between them. The germline V gene has CDR1 MNHEY and CDR2 SMNVEV (reference sequence). The CDR3 bases are TGTGCCACCAACCGGGGGATGAACCTCCATATTCGAGGTGCGGAGACCCAGTACTTC. Translation: CATNRGMNLHIRGAETQYF.

This chain links TRBV29-1 with TRBJ2-4, with a possible D match to TRBD1 (7 bases). Germline V CDR1 and CDR2: SQVTM, ANQGSEA. The CDR3 covers 13 residues. Trimming took off 4 bases at V and 6 bases at J, with 13 bases between the two ends. CDR3 nucleotide sequence: TGCAGCGTTGGTGACAGGGACTTAAACATTCAGTACTTC. As protein: CSVGDRDLNIQYF.

This rearrangement joins TRBV4-2 to TRBJ2-5, with D possibly TRBD1 on 6 matching bases. The CDR3 totals 14 residues. V lost 4 bases to trimming and J lost 5 bases, with 14 bases between them. Germline CDR1 reads LGHNA; CDR2 reads YNFKEQ. CDR3 sequence reads: CASSRDYREETQYF. For the CDR3, the DNA is TGTGCCAGCAGCCGAGATTACAGGGAGGAGACCCAGTACTTC.

This chain links TRBV29-1 with TRBJ2-7; 8 bases agree with TRBD1. V lost 7 bases to trimming and J lost 5 bases; unmatched junction nucleotides: 7. The CDR3 is made up of 12 amino acids. Germline values: CDR1 SQVTM, CDR2 ANQGSEA. The CDR3 protein is CSAGQGYHEQYF. CDR3 in DNA: TGCAGCGCAGGACAGGGTTACCACGAGCAGTACTTC.

This rearrangement joins TRBV5-1 to TRBJ2-5, with 8 bases lining up with TRBD2. Germline V lookup: CDR1 SGHRS, CDR2 YFSETQ. This CDR3 region has 15 residues. J lost 2 bases, V lost 3 bases, and 6 bases had no gene match. CDR3 sequence (DNA): TGCGCCAGCAGCTGGACTAGCCGAGCGCAAGAGACCCAGTACTTC. It is translated as CASSWTSRAQETQYF.

This chain links TRBV7-3 with TRBJ2-3; D might be TRBD2 (6 bases). The germline V and J ends were trimmed by 5 bases and 4 bases, with 13 bases remaining between them. The CDR3 has 14 amino acids. The V gene's germline CDR1 is SGHTA and CDR2 FQGTGA. The CDR3: CASSPGGPADTQYF. The CDR3 DNA reads as TGTGCCAGCAGCCCCGGAGGGCCGGCAGATACGCAGTATTTT.

This clone appeared once. CDR3 in amino acids: CASSKGDGFQETQYF. CDR3 in DNA: TGTGCCAGTAGTAAAGGGGACGGTTTCCAAGAGACCCAGTACTTC. The V call is TRBV19, the J call TRBJ2-5; perhaps D is TRBD1 or TRBD2 (5 bases each). V was pared by 4 bases and J by 1 base, with 13 bases between. Germline lookup yields CDR1 LNHDA and CDR2 SQIVND (reference sequence). The CDR3 length is 15 residues.

This clone came up a few times. This chain links TRBV29-1 with TRBJ2-7; 8 nucleotides align to TRBD1. This CDR3 contains 13 residues. Germline CDR1 reads SQVTM; CDR2 reads ANQGSEA. V was pared by 5 bases and J by 4 bases, with 7 bases of the junction left unmatched. CDR3 coding DNA: TGCAGCGTTACTTGGGACAGGACTTACGAGCAGTACTTC. This codes for CSVTWDRTYEQYF.

There are a few counts of this clone. V gene TRBV7-3 combines with J gene TRBJ2-1; maybe TRBD1 (6 bases). Trimming left V 5 bases short and J 2 bases short, with 13 bases between. This CDR3 is 15 amino acids long. Germline V gives CDR1 SGHTA, CDR2 FQGTGA. Here the CDR3 DNA reads TGTGCCAGCAGCACCAACCGGGACACCTACAATGAGCAGTTCTTC. As protein: CASSTNRDTYNEQFF.

This chain joins TRBV6-5 and TRBJ1-5; 8 bases are shared with TRBD1. The CDR3 consists of 15 residues. Germline trimming cut 7 bases from V and 4 bases from J; bases unmatched to any gene: 9. CDR1 is MNHEY, CDR2 SVGAGI, per germline. The CDR3 is CASNDWTGRNQPQHF. Here the CDR3 DNA reads TGTGCCAGCAACGACTGGACAGGGAGGAATCAGCCCCAGCATTTT.

This clone has only a few counts. This sequence joins TRBV29-1 and TRBJ2-6; no firm D call. The CDR3 has 13 residues. Germline CDR1 reads SQVTM; CDR2 reads ANQGSEA. V lost 4 bases and J lost 0, with 4 bases in between. The CDR3, as DNA: TGCAGCGTTGCAATCTCTGGGGCCAACGTCCTGACTTTC. Protein product: CSVAISGANVLTF. Using reference TRBV29-1 and TRBJ2-6 for the parts outside the CDR3, the full variable domain is SAVISQKPSRDICQRGTSLTIQCQVDSQVTMMFWYRQQPGQSLTLIATANQGSEATYESGFVIDKFPISRPNLTFSTLTVSNMSPEDSSIYLCSVAISGANVLTFGAGSRLTVL.

The rearrangement links TRBV2 to TRBJ2-7; D not resolved. The V gene's germline CDR1 is SNHLY and CDR2 FYNNEI. Trimming shortened V by 6 bases and J by 0 bases, and 12 bases separated the two germline ends. This CDR3 is built from 14 residues. The CDR3 DNA follows: TGTGCCAGCAGCTCCGGGCCCAGCTCCTACGAGCAGTACTTC. Translation: CASSSGPSSYEQYF.

This clone was detected once. The rearrangement links TRBV7-2 to TRBJ2-3, with 13 nucleotides matching TRBD2. CDR3 length: 15 amino acids. Germline loops: CDR1 SGHTA, CDR2 FQGNSA. V lost 5 bases, J lost 7 bases, and 6 bases stayed unmatched. In nucleotides, the CDR3 is TGTGCCAGCAGCATACTAGCGGGAGGGCCAAATACGCAGTATTTT. This sequence encodes CASSILAGGPNTQYF.

This clone occurred a few times. The chain is built from TRBV29-1 and TRBJ2-3, with a tentative D call TRBD2 (6 bases). The V gene lost 6 bases and the J gene lost 0 bases, with 13 bases spanning the gap. The length of the CDR3 is 14 residues. In germline, CDR1 is SQVTM, CDR2 ANQGSEA. The CDR3 spells CSVSKRVSTDTQYF. The DNA of the CDR3 is TGCAGCGTCTCAAAGCGGGTTAGCACAGATACGCAGTATTTT.